The present T cell receptor (beta chain) was sequenced within a study of identical twins. This clonotype was observed many times. As yet, its antigen is unknown. The CDR3 runs 14 residues. Germline loops: CDR1 SEHNR, CDR2 FQNEAQ (reference sequence). Trimming removed 3 bases at V and 4 bases at J, with 12 bases between. The cDNA had a unique molecular identifier and a template-switch universal primer site. TCRdb analysed the 5' RACE reads with MiXCR anew, one entry per CDR3 protein. The sample has about 280,000 distinct CDR3 sequences; 6.5% to 9.5% are singletons. Findings and limits, study-wide: Insertions were fewer in abundant cord blood beta clonotypes, whereas memory repertoires showed none of this pattern. Less excess twin sharing appeared in beta out-of-frame sequences.

This same sample was also part of a study on yellow fever vaccine responses in identical twins.

The sequencing input was memory (CD45RO+) T cells sorted from blood. The chain recombines TRBV7-9 with TRBJ1-1, with D unresolved. The receptor's source is a woman younger than 30 in good health. DNA for the CDR3: TGTGCCAGCAGCTTTCCATCGGGTGGCACTGAAGCTTTCTTT. Its protein product is CASSFPSGGTEAFF.